This T cell receptor beta chain was found in a study of blood T cell repertoires in COVID-19. TCRdb's copy holds only in-frame clones and misses some; the assay was immunoSEQ multiplex PCR. This table holds about 160,000 clones, about 90% found once. Losses at the gene ends were 3 bases for V and 0 bases for J; bases not matched to a gene: 10. The CDR3 covers 17 residues. Germline CDR1 is SGHDT and CDR2 is YYEEEE. Sequencing used peripheral blood. The rearrangement links TRBV5-6 to TRBJ1-1, with 8 bases aligning to TRBD1. This clonotype was obtained from a man between 25 and 39 years old with COVID-19, enrolled during active disease. For the CDR3, the DNA is TGTGCCAGCAGCTATACACCAGGGGGCTCTATGAACACTGAAGCTTTCTTT. Amino acid sequence: CASSYTPGGSMNTEAFF.